These 20 T cell receptor beta chains were sequenced from one sample in a study of molecular identifiers for immune sequencing clone quantification (dated by TCRdb to 2017 to 2018). Libraries were constructed by PCR. Data came from an Illumina HiSeq 4000. TCRdb itself trimmed the public reads at Q25 with fastp, ran MiXCR and retained productive beta chains. Each record represents a unique CDR3 protein, reported with the most common genes and DNA among its rows. Recorded for this sample are 85,000 to 90,000 distinct CDR3 sequences; around a fifth of them occurred a single time. The ten most abundant clones make up 0.7% to 0.95% of the sample. The material sequenced was naive CD8+ T cells from blood, with Jurkat cell RNA spiked in. The cell subset or site label, as the study defines it: FACS-sorted CD8+CD4-CCR7+CD45RA+ naive T cells. The receptors here all came from a human donor in good health. Some libraries in this study had Jurkat cell RNA spiked in.

This clonotype was seen many times. The chain is built from TRBV4-3 and TRBJ2-2; TRBD1 aligns across 7 bases. CDR3 size: 16 residues. Germline CDR1 reads LGHNA; CDR2 reads YSLEER. J gave up 1 base and V 0 bases, and 2 bases lay outside the gene matches. The CDR3 loop reads CASSQDPGGNTGELFF. The CDR3, as DNA: TGCGCCAGCAGCCAAGATCCAGGGGGGAACACCGGGGAGCTGTTTTTT.

This clonotype was picked up one time. At one end, the junction sequence differs from germline, possibly due to a read error. The chain joins TRBV2 to TRBJ2-3; D gene uncertain. The CDR3 has 14 residues. In germline, CDR1 is SNHLY, CDR2 FYNNEI. CDR3 in amino acids: CASGASECTDTQYF. The CDR3 bases are TGTGCCAGCGGAGCCAGCGAGTGCACAGATACGCAGTATTTC.

This clonotype was found many times. The chain recombines TRBV27 with TRBJ1-6; D possibly corresponds to TRBD1 (5 bases). The V gene's germline CDR1 is MNHEY and CDR2 SMNVEV (reference sequence). The CDR3 spans 13 residues. The ends were cut back, 3 bases at V and 9 bases at J, with 9 bases in the middle. The CDR3 DNA sequence: TGTGCCAGCAGTTTTCGGGGGGGTTCACCCCTCCACTTT. Its translation: CASSFRGGSPLHF.

This clonotype has at least ten counts. The genes are TRBV12-5 and TRBJ1-1; D unclear. CDR3 length equals 14 residues. V lost 5 bases and J lost 8, with 18 bases in between. Per the germline V gene, CDR1 is LGHNT and CDR2 is FRNRAP. In DNA form, the CDR3 reads TGTGCTAGTGGTCCGTCCCTTAAGTTTGACGAAGCTTTCTTT. Its translation is CASGPSLKFDEAFF.

This clonotype was found many times. The rearrangement uses TRBV28 and TRBJ2-2; 10 bases align to TRBD2. CDR1 and CDR2 from the germline V gene are MDHEN and SYDVKM. CDR3 length equals 16 residues. Trimming took 3 bases from V and 6 from J; bases not matched to a gene: 7. CDR3 DNA sequence: TGTGCCAGCAGTTTGTCGCTAGCGGGAGTAGCCGGGGAGCTGTTTTTT. It specifies CASSLSLAGVAGELFF.

Turning to this clonotype: This may stem from a read error, because a much larger clone lies one nucleotide away. The rearrangement uses TRBV19 and TRBJ1-2, with D unresolved. V was clipped by 3 bases and J by 8 bases, with 13 bases between them. Germline V gene lookup returns CDR1 LNHDA and CDR2 SQIVND (reference sequence). CDR3 length: 13 amino acids. The CDR3 loop reads CASSMAGVGGYTF. DNA of the CDR3: TGTGCCAGTAGTATGGCAGGAGTTGGAGGCTACACCTTC. Full variable domain (rest looked up from reference TRBV19 and TRBJ1-2): DGGITQSPKYLFRKEGQNVTLSCEQNLNHDAMYWYRQDPGQGLRLIYYSQIVNDFQKGDIAEGYSVSREKKESFPLTVTSAQKNPTAFYLCASSMAGVGGYTFGSGTRLTVV.

The sample holds many counts of this clonotype. The gene calls are TRBV28 and TRBJ2-3; 12 nucleotides agree with TRBD2. CDR1 and CDR2 (germline): MDHEN, SYDVKM. The CDR3 loop spans 17 amino acids. The J segment lost 0 bases and the V segment lost 1 base, leaving 2 bases of the junction unmatched. This chain's CDR3 is CASSLLTSGGSTDTQYF. DNA of the CDR3: TGTGCCAGCAGTTTATTGACTAGCGGGGGAAGCACAGATACGCAGTATTTT.

Worth noting for this clonotype: This may arise from a read error, as a much more abundant clone is one base away. The V call is TRBV18, the J call TRBJ2-7; D gene uncertain. This CDR3 has 12 residues. In germline, CDR1 is KGHSH, CDR2 LQKENI. The CDR3, as DNA: TGTGCCAGCTCACCAGGTACACGAGAGCGGTACTTC. Amino acids: CASSPGTRERYF.

The table lists this clonotype with a few counts. V gene TRBV4-1 combines with J gene TRBJ2-3, with 7 bases identical to TRBD1. The germline V gene encodes CDR1 MGHRA and CDR2 YSYEKL. The CDR3 is 16 amino acids. V shed 0 bases, J shed 3 bases, and the junction held 6 bases outside the gene matches. The CDR3 here is CASSQDQGTETDTQYF. The DNA of the CDR3 is TGCGCCAGCAGCCAAGATCAAGGGACAGAAACAGATACGCAGTATTTT.

In its sample, this clonotype was seen a few times. The chain joins TRBV24-1 to TRBJ2-7, with 7 bases matching TRBD2. The CDR3 has 12 amino acids. Germline V gene data show CDR1 as KGHDR and CDR2 as SFDVKD. Unmatched junction bases numbered 2, after V lost 4 bases and J lost 6 bases. This CDR3 reads CATSDSSGEQYF. In DNA form, the CDR3 reads TGTGCCACCAGTGACTCTAGCGGCGAGCAGTACTTC.

This clonotype was seen a few times. A much larger clonotype is one base distant, so this may be a read error. The chain recombines TRBV30 with TRBJ2-3, with D tentatively TRBD1 (6 bases). Germline lookup yields CDR1 GTSNPN and CDR2 SVGIG (reference sequence). CDR3 length: 16 amino acids. V lost 4 bases and J 4 bases, leaving 21 bases between the germline ends. DNA for the CDR3: TGTGCCTGGAACACCCGAACAGGGAGCGGAGCAGATACGCAGTATTTT. It encodes CAWNTRTGSGADTQYF.

This clonotype was observed many times. CDR3 nucleotides: TGTGCCAGCAGCAATCAATTGGTAGCGGGAGTCGAAGAGCAGTACTTC. This sequence encodes CASSNQLVAGVEEQYF. The rearrangement links TRBV27 to TRBJ2-7; TRBD2 agrees at 9 bases. CDR1 and CDR2 (germline): MNHEY, SMNVEV (reference sequence). The CDR3 length is 16 residues. J gave up 7 bases and V 6 bases, and 16 bases lay outside the gene matches.

This clonotype was seen ten or more times. The J gene is TRBJ2-5, the V gene TRBV7-6; the D is unclear. Trimming shortened V by 3 bases and J by 2 bases, and 16 bases separated the two germline ends. The CDR3 loop spans 16 amino acids. Per germline, CDR1 SGHVS and CDR2 FNYEAQ. CDR3 in amino acids: CASSFGTHDLQETQYF. The CDR3 DNA sequence: TGTGCCAGCAGCTTCGGAACACACGACCTACAAGAGACCCAGTACTTC.

This clonotype was seen a few times. The chain recombines TRBV6-1 with TRBJ1-4, with D perhaps matching TRBD1 (5 bases). Trimming removed 1 base from V and 7 bases from J, with 10 bases in between. This CDR3 region has 14 residues. Germline V gene sequence: CDR1 MNHNS, CDR2 SASEGT. For the CDR3, the DNA is TGTGCCAGCAGTGAAGAGGACATATTTGAAAAACTGTTTTTT. Amino acids: CASSEEDIFEKLFF.

A few counts support this clonotype. The chain uses TRBV7-9 and TRBJ2-5, with 7 positions matching TRBD2. Trimming took 4 bases from V and 3 from J; bases not matched to a gene: 8. Germline CDR1 SEHNR, CDR2 FQNEAQ (reference sequence). The CDR3 is 15 amino acids. DNA for the CDR3: TGTGCCAGCAGCTATGGACCTGGGGGGGAAGAGACCCAGTACTTC. It codes for CASSYGPGGEETQYF.

This clonotype has a count of ten or more. This sequence joins TRBV6-1 and TRBJ2-7; tentative D call: TRBD1 (6 bases). The V gene lost 1 base and the J gene lost 6 bases, with 7 bases spanning the gap. The CDR3 spans 12 residues. Germline V gene lookup returns CDR1 MNHNS and CDR2 SASEGT. As DNA, the CDR3 is TGTGCCAGCAGTGAAGGGGGGCCCGAGCAGTACTTC. Its translation is CASSEGGPEQYF.

This clonotype was detected ten times or more. The V call is TRBV7-9, the J call TRBJ2-7, with D tentatively TRBD1 (6 bases). The CDR3 contains 15 residues. Germline V gene lookup returns CDR1 SEHNR and CDR2 FQNEAQ (reference sequence). V gave up 0 bases and J gave up 2 bases, with 11 bases separating them. CDR3 region: CASSLAGAGTYEQYF. CDR3 coding DNA: TGTGCCAGCAGCTTAGCGGGGGCGGGCACCTACGAGCAGTACTTC.

Ten or more counts support this clonotype. This sequence joins TRBV13 and TRBJ2-5; D uncertain. The CDR3 has 13 residues. In germline, CDR1 is PRHDT, CDR2 FYEKMQ (reference sequence). V was cut by 6 bases and J by 5 bases, with 13 bases left in between. The CDR3 nucleotides read TGTGCCAGCAGTACCGGTGGATGGGAGACCCAGTACTTC. This sequence encodes CASSTGGWETQYF.

This clonotype was recorded many times. The V call is TRBV6-5, the J call TRBJ2-5, with 8 nucleotides matching TRBD1. Germline CDR1 is MNHEY and CDR2 is SVGAGI. V shed 6 bases, J shed 5 bases, and the junction held 8 bases outside the gene matches. The CDR3 totals 14 residues. The CDR3 region is CASRLTGDGETQYF. The DNA of the CDR3 is TGTGCCAGCAGGTTGACAGGGGATGGCGAGACCCAGTACTTC.

This clonotype was seen at least ten times. CDR3 sequence reads: CASAWAGGGMNEQFF. Here the CDR3 DNA reads TGTGCCAGCGCATGGGCGGGAGGGGGGATGAATGAGCAGTTCTTC. The chain employs TRBV7-3 and TRBJ2-1, with TRBD2 matching over 9 bases. V shed 8 bases, J shed 7 bases, and the junction held 12 bases outside the gene matches. Per the germline V gene, CDR1 is SGHTA and CDR2 is FQGTGA. The CDR3 runs to 15 residues. Full variable domain (rest looked up from reference TRBV7-3 and TRBJ2-1): GAGVSQTPSNKVTEKGKYVELRCDPISGHTALYWYRQSLGQGPEFLIYFQGTGAADDSGLPNDRFFAVRPEGSVSTLKIQRTERGDSAVYLCASAWAGGGMNEQFFGPGTRLTVL.